This T cell receptor (beta chain) was obtained from a study of blood T cell repertoires in COVID-19. At the level of the study: In each case, the material was cDNA or gDNA derived from T cells, B-cell-depleted T cells, or PBMCs.

Using immunoSEQ multiplex PCR, the repertoire was profiled, and TCRdb retains in-frame clones only, with some absent. The table includes over 350,000 clones, 88% detected once. Points on this clone: The sample carries other DNA sequences with the same CDR3.

This clonotype was obtained from a woman aged 18-35 years who had recovered from COVID-19. Sequencing was performed on PBMCs or T cells enriched from blood (not recorded which).

CDR3 sequence: CASKDRGTEAFF. In nucleotides, the CDR3 is TGTGCCAGCAAGGACAGGGGAACTGAAGCTTTCTTT. The rearrangement uses TRBV27 and TRBJ1-1; TRBD1 aligns across 9 bases. From germline, CDR1 is MNHEY and CDR2 SMNVEV (reference sequence). This CDR3 has 12 amino acids. Germline trimming cut 7 bases from V and 5 bases from J; bases unmatched to any gene: 2.